This T cell receptor (beta chain) was recovered during a study of blood T cell repertoires in COVID-19. About the study: The study drew acute and convalescent COVID-19 samples from the United States, Italy and Spain.

The CDR3 sequence is 16 residues long. Trimming at V came to 5 bases and at J to 1 base, leaving 5 bases not matched to a gene. Germline-derived CDR1 and CDR2 are KGHSH and LQKENI. Among Cohort 3 donors, those recovered had two negative PCRs, clearance, or symptom resolution. In the authors' workflow: Amplification from reference gene primers served as the basis for estimated nucleated cell counts. Data came from immunoSEQ multiplex PCR; TCRdb stores just in-frame clones and leaves some out. For V, J and clone size, that table is used; D and trimming come from the DNA. The sample yields around 260,000 clones, over 75% seen once.

The chain is built from TRBV18 and TRBJ2-5; 12 nucleotides match TRBD2. The source is a woman aged 30 to 39 who had recovered from COVID-19. Material: PBMCs or T cells enriched from blood (not recorded which). In DNA form, the CDR3 reads TGTGCCAGCTCAGCAGGGACTAGCGGGTCCCAAGAGACCCAGTACTTC. As protein: CASSAGTSGSQETQYF.